These T cell receptor beta chains were read from a single sample in a study of control samples from healthy donors and cancer patients. TCRdb's copy holds only in-frame clones and misses some; the assay was immunoSEQ multiplex PCR. This table has about 160,000 clones, roughly 94% appearing once. Sequenced material: PBMCs. These receptor sequences come from a man in his sixties with colorectal cancer. Each CDR3 is given with its conserved first and last residue. The D gene is left open where the match is weak. Part of the rows lack a size; the others show once, few, many or a class for expanded clones.

j_gene | v_gene | d_gene | abundance | len | CDR3nt | CDR3aa
TRBJ2-1 | TRBV7-2 | . | . | 15 | TGTGCCAGCAGCTTAGACCCAGCCGCGTACAATGAGCAGTTCTTC | CASSLDPAAYNEQFF
TRBJ1-5 | TRBV5-6 | . | . | 12 | TGTGCCAGCAGCTTGAATCAACAGCCCCAGCATTTT | CASSLNQQPQHF
TRBJ1-5 | TRBV5-1 | . | . | 13 | TGCGCCAGCAGGGGCGACTCAGCGGGGCCCCAGCATTTT | CASRGDSAGPQHF
TRBJ2-2 | TRBV6-2/TRBV6-3 | TRBD1 | once | 18 | TGTGCCAGCAGCCCTCCTTGGGACAGGGGGCCTTATACCGGGGAGCTGTTTTTT | CASSPPWDRGPYTGELFF
TRBJ1-5 | TRBV5-1 | . | . | 15 | TGCGCCAGCAGCTTGGACGGGGGCCTAAATCAGCCCCAGCATTTT | CASSLDGGLNQPQHF
TRBJ2-5 | TRBV18 | TRBD1 | . | 14 | TGTGCCAGCTCAACGGACAGGGGCGGTGAGACCCAGTACTTC | CASSTDRGGETQYF
TRBJ2-7 | TRBV4-1 | . | . | 13 | TGCGCCAGCAGCCAAGGGGGTTCCTACGAGCAGTACTTC | CASSQGGSYEQYF
TRBJ1-2 | TRBV5-1 | . | . | 15 | TGCGCCAGCAGCCTTGGGCCGGGTTACAACTATGGCTACACCTTC | CASSLGPGYNYGYTF
TRBJ2-2 | TRBV2 | . | . | 14 | TGTGCCAGCAGTACGACAGAGAACACCGGGGAGCTGTTTTTT | CASSTTENTGELFF
TRBJ2-7 | TRBV27 | . | . | 13 | TGTGCCAGCAGTCTACAGGCCTCCTACGAGCAGTACTTC | CASSLQASYEQYF
TRBJ2-7 | TRBV6-6 | TRBD1 | . | 14 | TGTGCCAGCAGTTACACAGGGGGGCCCTACGAGCAGTACTTC | CASSYTGGPYEQYF
TRBJ1-4 | TRBV4-1 | . | . | 16 | TGCGCCAGCAGCCAGTCTCGGGGGCCCAATAATGAAAAACTGTTTTTT | CASSQSRGPNNEKLFF
TRBJ2-2 | TRBV7-7 | . | once | 16 | TGTGCCAGCAGCGTCACAGGAAGGGGGAACACCGGGGAGCTGTTTTTT | CASSVTGRGNTGELFF
TRBJ2-1 | TRBV2 | TRBD2 | once | 16 | TGTGCCAGCAGCCCGGGGGCTAGCGGGGGGATCTATGAGCAGTTCTTC | CASSPGASGGIYEQFF
TRBJ2-5 | TRBV25-1 | TRBD2 | . | 16 | TGTGCCAGCAGTGAATACAGCGGGGGGCCCTCGAGGACCCAGTACTTC | CASSEYSGGPSRTQYF
TRBJ1-2 | TRBV14 | . | . | 13 | TGTGCCAGCAGCCCGTCAGTTAACTATGGCTACACCTTC | CASSPSVNYGYTF
TRBJ1-5 | TRBV5-1 | TRBD1 | . | 14 | TGCGCCAGCAGCTTGGGACAGGGCGGACAGCCCCAGCATTTT | CASSLGQGGQPQHF
TRBJ1-5 | TRBV2 | TRBD1 | . | 15 | TGTGCCAGCAGTGCACAGACAGGGAAGAAACAGCCCCAGCATTTT | CASSAQTGKKQPQHF
TRBJ2-4 | TRBV6-1 | . | . | 16 | TGTGCCAGCAGAGAAATGGCCGGGATCGGCAAAAACATTCAGTACTTC | CASREMAGIGKNIQYF
TRBJ2-3 | TRBV12-3/TRBV12-4 | . | . | 12 | TGTGCCAGCAACGGGGCCACAGATACGCAGTATTTT | CASNGATDTQYF
TRBJ1-1 | TRBV7-9 | TRBD1 | . | 16 | TGTGCCAGCAGCCCGACAGGGGAAGAAGTGAACACTGAAGCTTTCTTT | CASSPTGEEVNTEAFF
TRBJ2-4 | TRBV27 | . | . | 13 | TGTGCCAGCAGTTGGGACGGGAAAAACATTCAGTACTTC | CASSWDGKNIQYF
TRBJ2-7 | TRBV6-2/TRBV6-3 | TRBD1 | . | 14 | TGTGCCAGCAGTTCACCGGGACAGACCTACGAGCAGTACTTC | CASSSPGQTYEQYF
TRBJ1-1 | TRBV28 | . | . | 15 | TGTGCCAGCAGTCCCCTGGACAGCTTGAACACTGAAGCTTTCTTT | CASSPLDSLNTEAFF
TRBJ1-2 | TRBV6-5 | . | . | 12 | TGTGCCAGCAGGGACATTAACTATGGCTACACCTTC | CASRDINYGYTF
TRBJ1-1 | TRBV7-8 | . | . | 15 | TGTGCCAGCAGTTTAATGGGTAGGGAGGCCACTGAAGCTTTCTTT | CASSLMGREATEAFF
TRBJ1-1 | TRBV7-8 | . | . | 14 | TGTGCCAGCACCACGACCGTTTCTAACACTGAAGCTTTCTTT | CASTTTVSNTEAFF
TRBJ2-7 | TRBV7-2 | . | . | 14 | TGTGCCAGCAGCTCCCCCTCGGGTTCGGGAGAGCAGTACTTC | CASSSPSGSGEQYF
TRBJ2-7 | TRBV29-1 | . | . | 11 | TGCAGCTCACAGAATGGATACGAGCAGTACTTC | CSSQNGYEQYF
TRBJ1-5 | TRBV6-5 | . | . | 15 | TGTGCCAGCAGTTACGCCCCAGGGGTCAATCAGCCCCAGCATTTT | CASSYAPGVNQPQHF
TRBJ1-1 | TRBV11-2 | . | . | 14 | TGTGCCAGCAGCTTTAGGGGGGAGAACACTGAAGCTTTCTTT | CASSFRGENTEAFF